This TCR beta chain came from a study of graft-versus-host responses after intestinal transplantation. As for the study in general: Transplant types were multivisceral, liver-intestinal, or isolated intestinal. The study gave all recipients anti-thymocyte globulin induction, then tacrolimus and steroids for about three years. Study observations and caveats: GvH clones were found in recipient marrow; some appeared first in ileum or blood. Allografts carried high graft-versus-host to host-versus-graft clonal ratios in patients having graft-donor T cell macrochimerism.

The data were produced by immunoSEQ multiplex PCR, yet TCRdb's version contains in-frame clones alone and is incomplete. The table lists tens of thousands of clones, approximately 94% of them singletons. Remarks on this clone: What it recognizes is unknown. In this CDR3 the conserved last residue, phenylalanine or tryptophan, is missing, so a read error is likely.

This receptor was obtained from a human donor who was the organ donor for an intestinal transplant. This material consisted of unstimulated CD4+ T cells sorted from spleen or lymph node cells, taken before transplant.

CDR3 amino acids: CAISERGQGAHGYTL. The CDR3 DNA sequence: TGTGCCATCAGTGAGAGGGGACAGGGGGCGCATGGCTACACCCTC. The V and J genes are TRBV10-3 and TRBJ1-2, with 12 bases fitting TRBD1. The CDR3 consists of 15 residues. The J segment lost 6 bases and the V segment lost 2 bases, leaving 4 bases of the junction unmatched. Germline values: CDR1 ENHRY, CDR2 SYGVKD.